This passage covers 5 T cell receptor delta chains from one sample sequenced in a study of Vδ1+ human thymocytes. Points from the study as a whole: Highly polyclonal TRG and TRD repertoires with Gaussian CDR3 length distributions appeared in thymus.

Sequences come from RNA converted to cDNA by reverse transcription. The CDR3 regions were amplified by multiplex PCR from V-gene primers to a constant-region primer. TCRdb re-processed the multiplex PCR reads via CATT. Of roughly 55,000 delta-chain clones listed, about a sixth are singletons. No antigen has been identified for these receptors. The material sequenced was Vdelta1+ gamma-delta thymocytes from the thymus. Subset denoted: FACS-sorted CD3+ TCRalphabeta- TCRVdelta1+ TCRVdelta2- thymocytes. Receptors were obtained from a boy younger than two who had congenital heart surgery.

The sample holds a few counts of this clone. The V call is TRDV1, the J call TRDJ2; 13 positions match TRDD3. This CDR3 is 26 amino acids long. V dropped 1 base and J dropped 1; count of bases not matched to a gene: 27. The V gene's germline CDR1 is TSWWSYY and CDR2 QGS. The CDR3 DNA reads as TGTGCTCTTGGGGAACAGAAGGGGTCCTACTCGGGTACTGGGGGATACGCCCCGGGTTTGACAGCACAACTCTTCTTT. Translating it yields CALGEQKGSYSGTGGYAPGLTAQLFF.

The V call is TRDV1, the J call TRDJ1; no clear D gene. Trimming removed 0 bases at V and 0 bases at J, with 14 bases between. Germline CDR1 and CDR2: TSWWSYY and QGS. This CDR3 has 17 residues. In nucleotides, the CDR3 is TGTGCTCTTGGGGAACTCAAATCCCTGTGGTACACCGATAAACTCATCTTT. Protein sequence: CALGELKSLWYTDKLIF.

This clone was seen only a few times. This sequence joins TRDV1 and TRDJ1; TRDD3 aligns across 11 bases. Trimming took 3 bases from V and 3 from J; bases not matched to a gene: 18. Germline-derived CDR1 and CDR2 are TSWWSYY and QGS. The CDR3 has 20 amino acids. The DNA for the CDR3 is TGTGCTCTTGGGGACCTTCTTCCTACTCTGTACTGGGGGATAGCCGATAAACTCATCTTT. The encoded protein is CALGDLLPTLYWGIADKLIF.

The genes are TRDV1 and TRDJ1; possibly TRDD3 for D (5 bases). V dropped 3 bases and J dropped 2 bases, with 22 bases sitting between them. Germline CDR1 reads TSWWSYY; CDR2 reads QGS. The CDR3 sequence is 18 residues long. CDR3 sequence: CALGDPYSTSGGTDKLIF. The CDR3 DNA is TGTGCTCTTGGGGATCCCTATTCTACGTCCGGGGGGACCGATAAACTCATCTTT.

V usage is TRDV1 and J usage is TRDJ1; D gene unclear. Per germline, CDR1 TSWWSYY and CDR2 QGS. V was shortened by 4 bases and J by 6 bases, with 15 bases between the two germline ends. This CDR3 has 14 residues. CDR3 amino acids: CALGAPGGPYKLIF. CDR3 DNA: TGTGCTCTTGGGGCTCCGGGAGGCCCCTATAAACTCATCTTT.